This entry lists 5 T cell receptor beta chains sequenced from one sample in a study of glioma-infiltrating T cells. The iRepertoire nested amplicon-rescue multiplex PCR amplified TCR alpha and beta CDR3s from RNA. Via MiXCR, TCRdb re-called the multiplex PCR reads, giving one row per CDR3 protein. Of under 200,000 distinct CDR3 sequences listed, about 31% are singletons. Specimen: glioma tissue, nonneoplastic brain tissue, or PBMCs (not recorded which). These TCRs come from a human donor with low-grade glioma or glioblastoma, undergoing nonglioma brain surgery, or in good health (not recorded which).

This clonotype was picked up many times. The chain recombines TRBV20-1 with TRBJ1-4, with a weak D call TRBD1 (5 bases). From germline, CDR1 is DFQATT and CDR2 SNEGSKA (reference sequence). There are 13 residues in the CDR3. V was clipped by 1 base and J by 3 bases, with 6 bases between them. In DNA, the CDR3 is TGCAGTGCTAGAGGACAGCCTAATGAAAAACTGTTTTTT. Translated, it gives CSARGQPNEKLFF.

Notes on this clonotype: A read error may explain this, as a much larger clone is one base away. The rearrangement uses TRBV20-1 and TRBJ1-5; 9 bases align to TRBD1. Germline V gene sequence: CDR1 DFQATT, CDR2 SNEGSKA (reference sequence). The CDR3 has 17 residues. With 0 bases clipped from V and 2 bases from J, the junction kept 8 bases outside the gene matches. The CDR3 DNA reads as TGCAGTGCTAGAGATCTCACAGGGGGCGCGGGCAATCAGCCCCAGCATTTT. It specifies CSARDLTGGAGNQPQHF.

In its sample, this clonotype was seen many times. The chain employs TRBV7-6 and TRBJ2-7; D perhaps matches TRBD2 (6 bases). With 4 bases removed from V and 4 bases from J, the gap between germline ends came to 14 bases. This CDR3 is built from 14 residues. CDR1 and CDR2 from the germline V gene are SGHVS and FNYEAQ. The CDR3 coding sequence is TGTGCCAGCAGCTCCTCCTCTGGGGGGTACGAGCAGTACTTC. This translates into CASSSSSGGYEQYF.

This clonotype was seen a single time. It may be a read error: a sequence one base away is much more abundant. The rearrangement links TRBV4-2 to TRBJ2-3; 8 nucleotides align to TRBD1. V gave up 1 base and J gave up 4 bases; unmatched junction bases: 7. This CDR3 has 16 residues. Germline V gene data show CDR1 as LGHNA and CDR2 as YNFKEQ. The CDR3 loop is CASSQVFQGAADTQYF. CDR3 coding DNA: TGTGCCAGCAGCCAAGTTTTCCAGGGGGCGGCAGATACGCAGTATTTT.

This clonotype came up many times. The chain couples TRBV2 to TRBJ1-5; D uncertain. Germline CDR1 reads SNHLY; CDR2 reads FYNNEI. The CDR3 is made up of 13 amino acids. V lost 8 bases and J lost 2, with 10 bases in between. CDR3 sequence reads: CASRWEGNQPQHF. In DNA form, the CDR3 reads TGTGCCAGCCGTTGGGAGGGCAATCAGCCCCAGCATTTT.